This T cell receptor (beta chain) appears in the sequencing data of a study of T-cell memory formation after mild COVID-19. 5'RACE primed from the constant segment yielded TCR alpha and TCR beta cDNA libraries bearing sample barcodes and UMIs. TCRdb recomputed calls from the 5' RACE reads with MiXCR, one row per CDR3 protein. The sample lists about 560,000 distinct CDR3 sequences, 15% to 20% seen once, with roughly 7.7% in the top ten. This CDR3 spans 14 amino acids. The V gene lost 0 bases and the J gene lost 2 bases, with 6 bases spanning the gap. Looked up from germline, CDR1 is LNHNV and CDR2 is YYDKDF (reference sequence).

The chain is built from TRBV15 and TRBJ2-3; D is unresolved. Material for sequencing was PBMCs or a T cell subset sorted from them (not recorded which). The sequence was obtained from an adult woman who had mild COVID-19 (a few samples of this study predate the infection). Cell type and time point are not known. CDR3 coding DNA: TGTGCCACCAGCAGAGAGTCAAACACAGATACGCAGTATTTT. It translates to CATSRESNTDTQYF.